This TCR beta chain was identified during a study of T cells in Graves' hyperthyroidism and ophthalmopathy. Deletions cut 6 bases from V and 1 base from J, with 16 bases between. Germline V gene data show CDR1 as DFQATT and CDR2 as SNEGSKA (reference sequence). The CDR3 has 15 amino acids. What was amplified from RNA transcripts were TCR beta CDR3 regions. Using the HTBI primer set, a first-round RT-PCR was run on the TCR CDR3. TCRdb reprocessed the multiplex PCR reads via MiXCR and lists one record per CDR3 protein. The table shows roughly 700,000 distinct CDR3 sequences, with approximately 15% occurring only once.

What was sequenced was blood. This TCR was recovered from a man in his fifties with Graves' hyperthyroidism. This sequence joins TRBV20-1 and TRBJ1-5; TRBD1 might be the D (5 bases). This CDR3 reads CSAEVRERSNQPQHF. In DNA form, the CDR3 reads TGCAGTGCAGAAGTCAGGGAGAGGAGCAATCAGCCCCAGCATTTT.